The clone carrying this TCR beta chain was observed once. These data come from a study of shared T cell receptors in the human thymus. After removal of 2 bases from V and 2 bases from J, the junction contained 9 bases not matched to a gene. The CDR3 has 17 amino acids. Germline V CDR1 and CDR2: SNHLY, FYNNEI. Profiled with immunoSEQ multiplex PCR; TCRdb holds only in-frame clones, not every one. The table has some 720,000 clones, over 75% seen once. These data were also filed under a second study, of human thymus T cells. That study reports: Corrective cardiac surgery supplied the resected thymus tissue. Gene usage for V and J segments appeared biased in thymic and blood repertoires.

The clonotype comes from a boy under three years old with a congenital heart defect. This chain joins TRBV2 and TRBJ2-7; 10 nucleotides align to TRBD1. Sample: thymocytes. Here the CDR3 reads CASSERGTGQGTYEQYF. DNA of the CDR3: TGTGCCAGCAGTGAACGGGGGACGGGACAGGGGACCTACGAGCAGTACTTC.